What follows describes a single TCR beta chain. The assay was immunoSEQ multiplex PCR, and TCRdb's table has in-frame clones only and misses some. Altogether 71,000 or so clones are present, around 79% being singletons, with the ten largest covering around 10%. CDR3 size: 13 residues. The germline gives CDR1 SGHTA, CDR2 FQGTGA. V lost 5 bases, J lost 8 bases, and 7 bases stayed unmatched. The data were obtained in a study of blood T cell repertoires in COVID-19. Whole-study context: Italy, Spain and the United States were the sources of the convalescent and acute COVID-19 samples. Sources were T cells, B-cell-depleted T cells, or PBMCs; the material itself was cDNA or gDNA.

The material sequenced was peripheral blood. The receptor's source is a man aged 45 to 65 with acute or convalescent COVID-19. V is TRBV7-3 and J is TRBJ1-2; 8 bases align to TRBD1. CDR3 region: CASSRTGGEGYTF. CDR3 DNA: TGTGCCAGCAGCCGAACAGGGGGAGAAGGCTACACCTTC.